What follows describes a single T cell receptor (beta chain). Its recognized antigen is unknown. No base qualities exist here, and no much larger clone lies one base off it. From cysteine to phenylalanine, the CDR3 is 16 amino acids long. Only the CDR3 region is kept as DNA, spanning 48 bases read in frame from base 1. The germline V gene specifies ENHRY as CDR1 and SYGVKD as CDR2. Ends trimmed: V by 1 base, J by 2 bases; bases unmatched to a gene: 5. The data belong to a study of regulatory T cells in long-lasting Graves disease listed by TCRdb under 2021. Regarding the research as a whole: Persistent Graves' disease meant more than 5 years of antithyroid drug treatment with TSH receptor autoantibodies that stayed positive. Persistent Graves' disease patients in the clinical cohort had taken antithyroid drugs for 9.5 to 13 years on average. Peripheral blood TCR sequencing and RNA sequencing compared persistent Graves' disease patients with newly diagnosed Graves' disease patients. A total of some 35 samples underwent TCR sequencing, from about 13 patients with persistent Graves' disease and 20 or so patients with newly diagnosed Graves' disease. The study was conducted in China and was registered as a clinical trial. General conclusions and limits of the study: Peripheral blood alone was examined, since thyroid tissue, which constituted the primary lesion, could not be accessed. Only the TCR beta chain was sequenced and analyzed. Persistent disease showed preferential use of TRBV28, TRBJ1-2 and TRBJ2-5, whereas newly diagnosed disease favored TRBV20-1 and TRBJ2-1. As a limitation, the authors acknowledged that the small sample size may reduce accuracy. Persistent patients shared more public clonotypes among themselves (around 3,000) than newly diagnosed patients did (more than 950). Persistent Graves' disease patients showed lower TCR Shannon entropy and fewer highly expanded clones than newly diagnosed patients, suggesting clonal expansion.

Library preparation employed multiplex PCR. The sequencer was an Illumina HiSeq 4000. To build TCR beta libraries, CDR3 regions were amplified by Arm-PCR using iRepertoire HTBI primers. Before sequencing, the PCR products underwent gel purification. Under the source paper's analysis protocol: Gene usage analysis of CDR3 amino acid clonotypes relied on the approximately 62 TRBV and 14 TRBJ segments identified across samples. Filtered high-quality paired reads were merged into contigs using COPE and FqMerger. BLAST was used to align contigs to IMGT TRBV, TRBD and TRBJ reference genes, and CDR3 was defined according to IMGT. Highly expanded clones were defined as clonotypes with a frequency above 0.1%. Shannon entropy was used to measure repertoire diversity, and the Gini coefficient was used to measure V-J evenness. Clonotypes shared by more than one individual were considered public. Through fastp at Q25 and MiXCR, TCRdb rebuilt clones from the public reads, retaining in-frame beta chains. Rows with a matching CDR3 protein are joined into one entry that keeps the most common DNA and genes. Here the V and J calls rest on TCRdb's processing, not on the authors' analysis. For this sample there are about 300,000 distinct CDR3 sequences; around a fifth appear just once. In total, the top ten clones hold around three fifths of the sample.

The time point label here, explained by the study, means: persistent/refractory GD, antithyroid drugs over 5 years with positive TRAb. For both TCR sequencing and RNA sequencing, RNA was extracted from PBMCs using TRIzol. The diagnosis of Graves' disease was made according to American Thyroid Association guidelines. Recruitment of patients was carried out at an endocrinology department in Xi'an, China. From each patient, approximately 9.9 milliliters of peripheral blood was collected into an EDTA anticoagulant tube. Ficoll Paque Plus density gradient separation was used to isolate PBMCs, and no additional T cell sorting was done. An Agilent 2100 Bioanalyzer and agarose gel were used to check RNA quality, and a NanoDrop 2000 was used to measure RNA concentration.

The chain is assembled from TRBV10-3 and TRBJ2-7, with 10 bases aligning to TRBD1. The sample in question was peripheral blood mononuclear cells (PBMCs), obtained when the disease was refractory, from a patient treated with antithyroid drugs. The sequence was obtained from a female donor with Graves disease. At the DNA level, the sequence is TGTGCCATCAGTGAGTTCGGGACAGGGGAGCCCTACGAGCAGTACTTC. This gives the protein CAISEFGTGEPYEQYF.